This T cell receptor (beta chain) was observed in a study of T-cell reconstitution after alpha-beta-depleted transplantation in children. Study outcomes and limitations: From newly produced T cells came most of the T-cell counts and diversity one year after transplant. Surviving recipient T cells and thymic progenitors produced the high day-60 TCRbeta diversity seen in some patients.

In its sample, this clonotype was seen many times. Its antigen is not identified. The CDR3 totals 14 residues. V gave up 1 base and J gave up 4 bases, with 8 bases separating them. Per germline, CDR1 DFQATT and CDR2 SNEGSKA (reference sequence). A TCRbeta library incorporating unique molecular identifiers was prepared. Each CDR3 protein gets one entry after TCRdb re-called the PCR reads with MiXCR. The repertoire has about 580,000 distinct CDR3 sequences, approximately 22% of them found once; the top ten carry over 12%. The receptor was isolated from a boy under two years old who had a stem cell transplant for acute myeloid leukemia, so the T cells may come from the graft donor. The rearrangement links TRBV20-1 to TRBJ2-6; no reliable D call. The specimen was PBMCs, mostly from graft donor cells, collected 360 days after TCRalphabeta/CD19-depleted stem cell transplant. The CDR3 sequence is CSARGPPGANVLTF. The CDR3 DNA reads as TGCAGTGCTAGAGGGCCCCCCGGGGCCAACGTCCTGACTTTC.